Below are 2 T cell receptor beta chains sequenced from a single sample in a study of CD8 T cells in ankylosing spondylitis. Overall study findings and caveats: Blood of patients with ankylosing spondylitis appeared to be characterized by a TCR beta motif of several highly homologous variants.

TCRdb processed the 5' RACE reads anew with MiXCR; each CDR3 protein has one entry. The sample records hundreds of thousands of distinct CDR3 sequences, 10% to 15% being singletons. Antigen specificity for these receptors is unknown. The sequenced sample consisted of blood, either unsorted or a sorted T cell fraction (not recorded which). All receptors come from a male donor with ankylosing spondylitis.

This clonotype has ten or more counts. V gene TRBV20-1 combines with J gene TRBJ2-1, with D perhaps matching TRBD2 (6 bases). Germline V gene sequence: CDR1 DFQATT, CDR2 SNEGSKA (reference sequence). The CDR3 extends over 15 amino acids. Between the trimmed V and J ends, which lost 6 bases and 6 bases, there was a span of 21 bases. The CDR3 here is CSANLGVAEVNEQFF. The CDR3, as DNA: TGCAGTGCCAACTTGGGGGTAGCGGAAGTCAATGAGCAGTTCTTC.

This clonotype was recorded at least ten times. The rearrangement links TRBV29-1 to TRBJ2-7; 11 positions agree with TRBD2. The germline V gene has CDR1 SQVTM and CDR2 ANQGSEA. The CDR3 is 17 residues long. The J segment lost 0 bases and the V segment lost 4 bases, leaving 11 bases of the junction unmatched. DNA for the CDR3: TGCAGCGTTGCGGTCCGCCTAGCGGGGGGAAGCTCCTACGAGCAGTACTTC. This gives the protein CSVAVRLAGGSSYEQYF.